The sequence of this T cell receptor (beta chain) was determined in a study of T cells in Graves' hyperthyroidism and ophthalmopathy. TCR beta CDR3 regions were amplified from RNA transcripts. The study used the HTBI primer set for a first-round RT-PCR of the TCR CDR3. TCRdb re-analysed the multiplex PCR reads in MiXCR, keeping a single row per CDR3 protein. The sample shows over 250,000 distinct CDR3 sequences, 25% to 30% of them seen only once. This clonotype has ten or more counts. Its matching antigen is unknown. CDR1 is DFQATT and CDR2 is SNEGSKA in the germline V gene (reference sequence). The CDR3 runs to 15 residues. Trimming removed 5 bases at V and 0 bases at J, with 14 bases between. Study findings and constraints: Separating ophthalmopathy from stable hyperthyroidism was achieved by a 13 V-J model.

The chain uses TRBV20-1 and TRBJ1-5; D unresolved. This TCR came from a man in his forties or fifties with Graves' hyperthyroidism that later progressed to Graves' ophthalmopathy. Sequencing was performed on blood. The CDR3: CSASKGSYSNQPQHF. The DNA of the CDR3 is TGCAGTGCTTCGAAGGGTTCTTATAGCAATCAGCCCCAGCATTTT.